These T cell receptor beta chains were read from a single sample in a study of beta chain features in type 1 diabetes. Clones were read by immunoSEQ multiplex PCR, and TCRdb kept only the in-frame ones, dropping some. The table has about 450,000 clones, over 9.5% seen once. Specimen: naive CD4+ T cells from blood. These receptor sequences come from a woman between 18 and 29 years old in good health. The CDR3 runs from the conserved cysteine through the conserved F or W. A D gene is named only where the DNA matches it firmly. Rows may omit the clone size; those that give it use once, few, many or a size class.

>TRBV5-1|-|TRBD1|TRBJ2-5
TGCGCCAGCAGCTCGACAGGGGGCTTCCAAGAGACCCAGTACTTC
CASSSTGGFQETQYF
>TRBV15|-|-|TRBJ2-1
TGTGCCACCAGCAGAGGCCCCGGGCAGAAGCTCAATGAGCAGTTCTTC
CATSRGPGQKLNEQFF
>TRBV5-1|few|-|TRBJ2-3
TGCGCCAGCAGCTTGGAGCAGCGGGCCCACACAGATACGCAGTATTTT
CASSLEQRAHTDTQYF
>TRBV5-1|few|-|TRBJ1-6
TGCGCCAGCAGCTTGGAGGTATATAATTCACCCCTCCACTTT
CASSLEVYNSPLHF
>TRBV7-9|few|-|TRBJ2-5
TGTGCCAGCAGCTTAGTTGAGGAGACCCAGTACTTC
CASSLVEETQYF
>TRBV27|few|TRBD1|TRBJ2-5
TGTGCCAGCAGCCGGGTCGGCAAAGGACAGGGGTGGATGAAGACCCAGTACTTC
CASSRVGKGQGWMKTQYF
>TRBV11-2|-|TRBD1|TRBJ1-1
TGTGCCAGCAGCCCAGGACAGGGCCGCCGCAGCACTGAAGCTTTCTTT
CASSPGQGRRSTEAFF
>TRBV11-2|few|-|TRBJ2-1
TGTGCCAGCAGCTTTAGGTCTTCCTCCTACAATGAGCAGTTCTTC
CASSFRSSSYNEQFF
>TRBV4-1|-|TRBD2|TRBJ2-1
TGCGCCAGCAGCCCGATACGGTCAACTAGCGGGGGGAGCTCCTACAATGAGCAGTTCTTC
CASSPIRSTSGGSSYNEQFF
>TRBV7-2|-|TRBD2|TRBJ2-3
TGTGCCAGCAGCCGGGGGGGCACAGATACGCAGTATTTT
CASSRGGTDTQYF
>TRBV5-4|-|-|TRBJ2-7
TGTGCCAGCAGCTTGAGCTCGGGGACTGCAAACGAGCAGTACTTC
CASSLSSGTANEQYF
>TRBV6-6|few|TRBD1|TRBJ1-5
TGTGCCAGCAGCCAAGGACAGGGCGGTAATCAGCCCCAGCATTTT
CASSQGQGGNQPQHF
>TRBV4-2|few|-|TRBJ2-5
TGTGCCAGCAGCCCCAGGGCTCTGGGAGAGACCCAGTACTTC
CASSPRALGETQYF
>TRBV7-2|few|-|TRBJ2-5
TGTGCCAGCAGCTTGTTCTCCCACAGGGAGACCCAGTACTTC
CASSLFSHRETQYF
>TRBV5-1|few|TRBD1|TRBJ2-5
TGCGCCAGCAGCCAGGGGACAGGGGAAGAGACCCAGTACTTC
CASSQGTGEETQYF
>TRBV4-2|few|-|TRBJ1-5
TGTGCCAGCAGCCAAAGCAGGGGCAATCAGCCCCAGCATTTT
CASSQSRGNQPQHF
>TRBV7-2|few|TRBD2|TRBJ2-5
TGTGCCAGCAGCTTAACGGCGGGAGGTGGGTTGGAGACCCAGTACTTC
CASSLTAGGGLETQYF
>TRBV30|-|-|TRBJ1-4
TGTGCCTGGAGTATTCCAGGGGCAAGGGGCGAAAAACTGTTTTTT
CAWSIPGARGEKLFF
>TRBV11-1|-|-|TRBJ2-5
TGTGCCAGCAGCTTACGCCGTGAGACCCAGTACTTC
CASSLRRETQYF
>TRBV7-6|-|TRBD2|TRBJ2-3
TGTGCCAGCAGTTTTAGCGGGGGGGCGAACACAGATACGCAGTATTTT
CASSFSGGANTDTQYF
>TRBV9|few|-|TRBJ2-1
TGTGCCAGCAGCGTATTGGCGCCTCCCAGCTCCTACAATGAGCAGTTCTTC
CASSVLAPPSSYNEQFF
>TRBV27|-|-|TRBJ1-3
TGTGCCAGCAGTTTAAGGGGGTTTGGAAACACCATATATTTT
CASSLRGFGNTIYF
>TRBV7-2|few|-|TRBJ2-1
TGTGCCAGCAGCTTAGGCAGGGTAGGTTACAATGAGCAGTTCTTC
CASSLGRVGYNEQFF
>TRBV30|-|-|TRBJ1-2
TGTGCCTGGAGTGTATACGGGGGTACCGATGGCTACACCTTC
CAWSVYGGTDGYTF
>TRBV30|few|-|TRBJ2-7
TGTGCCTGGAGCACCTTAAGAGGGAGGATACGCGAGCAGTACTTC
CAWSTLRGRIREQYF
>TRBV18|-|TRBD1|TRBJ1-5
TGTGCCAGCTCTCTAGACAGGGAGCTGAATCAGCCCCAGCATTTT
CASSLDRELNQPQHF
>TRBV21-1|few|-|TRBJ2-1
TGTGCCAGCAGCACAGGACTAGCGGCTACCTACAATGAGCAGTTCTTC
CASSTGLAATYNEQFF
>TRBV5-1|-|-|TRBJ1-5
TGCGCCAGCAGCTTGGCGGGAGACGAGGTCCAGCCCCAGCATTTT
CASSLAGDEVQPQHF
>TRBV4-1|-|-|TRBJ2-1
TGCGCCAGCAGCCAGAGGAATGAGCAGTTCTTC
CASSQRNEQFF
>TRBV19|few|-|TRBJ1-4
TGTGCCAGTAGTATGAGAATGGATGTTCGGGAACTGTTTTTT
CASSMRMDVRELFF
>TRBV9|-|-|TRBJ2-7
TGTGCCAGCAGCGGCGGGGCGGAATACGAGCAGTACTTC
CASSGGAEYEQYF
>TRBV6-1|few|-|TRBJ1-3
TGTGCCAGCAGTATGACAGTATTCTCTGGAAACACCATATATTTT
CASSMTVFSGNTIYF
>TRBV15|-|-|TRBJ2-1
TGTGCCACCAGCTTTCGGACGAGTAGGGATGAGCAGTTCTTC
CATSFRTSRDEQFF
>TRBV23-1|-|-|TRBJ2-5
TGCGCCAGCAGTCAACGCCGTTGTGGGGAGACCCAGTACTTC
CASSQRRCGETQYF
>TRBV30|-|-|TRBJ2-7
TGTGCCTGGAGTGGAGGCAGGGTATACGAGCAGTACTTC
CAWSGGRVYEQYF
>TRBV25-1|few|-|TRBJ1-2
TGTGCCAGCAGTGATTTCGCCAACTATGGCTACACCTTC
CASSDFANYGYTF
>TRBV19|-|-|TRBJ2-3
TGTGCCAGTCGGGGCCCAACAGTCGTTACGCAGTATTTT
CASRGPTVVTQYF
>TRBV5-1|-|-|TRBJ2-2
TGCGCCAGCAGCATAGCCGGGACACCCTGGGAGCTGTTTTTT
CASSIAGTPWELFF
>TRBV20-1|few|-|TRBJ1-2
TGCAGTGCTAGTGTTAACTATGGCTACACCTTC
CSASVNYGYTF
>TRBV19|-|-|TRBJ2-7
TGTGCCAGTAGTGGCTGGGCCTACGAGCAGTACTTC
CASSGWAYEQYF
>TRBV29-1|-|-|TRBJ2-5
TGCAGCGTTGAAGTTGGGAGTGCCCAAGGGACCCAGTACTTC
CSVEVGSAQGTQYF
>TRBV7-9|few|TRBD2|TRBJ2-7
TGTGCCAGCAGCTGGAGGACTAGCGGGTACGAGCAGTACTTC
CASSWRTSGYEQYF
>TRBV7-2|-|-|TRBJ2-2
TGTGCCAGCAGCCCCGAGGGGTCGGCCACCGGGGAGCTGTTTTTT
CASSPEGSATGELFF
>TRBV4-3|-|-|TRBJ1-2
TGCGCCAGCAGCCTCGCGGATCGGGACTATGGCTACACCTTC
CASSLADRDYGYTF
>TRBV7-9|-|-|TRBJ2-5
TGTGCCAGCAGCTTAAGGGCGGGGAAAGAGACCCAGTACTTC
CASSLRAGKETQYF
>TRBV9|-|-|TRBJ2-7
TGTGCCAGCAGCGTAGTTGGTAGCGGCTACGAGCAGTACTTC
CASSVVGSGYEQYF
>TRBV5-6|few|-|TRBJ1-1
TGTGCCAGCAGCCAAGCCGAGGGATTCCTGACTGAAGCTTTCTTT
CASSQAEGFLTEAFF
>TRBV13|few|TRBD1|TRBJ2-7
TGTGCCAGCAGCTTTGACAGGGGACGACGCGAGCAGTACTTC
CASSFDRGRREQYF
>TRBV13|-|TRBD1|TRBJ2-7
TGTGCCAGCAGCTCCCGGGACAGGGCCTACGAGCAGTACTTC
CASSSRDRAYEQYF
>TRBV29-1|-|TRBD1|TRBJ2-1
TGCAGCGTTGAAGACCAAGGACAGGGGAGGGGCAATGAGCAGTTCTTC
CSVEDQGQGRGNEQFF
>TRBV7-9|-|-|TRBJ1-2
TGTGCCAGCAGCTTGCATGTGGCTGATGGCTACACCTTC
CASSLHVADGYTF
>TRBV28|few|-|TRBJ1-2
TGTGCCTCTGAACCAGGGACGCAGTATGGCTACACCTTC
CASEPGTQYGYTF
>TRBV2|-|-|TRBJ2-1
TGTGCCAGCAGTGGGCAGATCAATGAGCAGTTCTTC
CASSGQINEQFF
>TRBV7-9|-|TRBD1|TRBJ2-4
TGTGCCAGCAGCTTAGGGGACAGAGGTCTCCAGTACTTC
CASSLGDRGLQYF
>TRBV13|-|-|TRBJ1-4
TGTGCCAGCAGCGTTCGACGGGTAAATGAAAAACTGTTTTTT
CASSVRRVNEKLFF
>TRBV30|many|-|TRBJ2-7
TGTGCCTGGTCCGGGACGGTCGCCTACGAGCAGTACTTC
CAWSGTVAYEQYF
>TRBV7-9|few|-|TRBJ1-1
TGTGCCAGCAGCTCCACCATGTGGGTGAGGAACACTGAAGCTTTCTTT
CASSSTMWVRNTEAFF
>TRBV29-1|few|TRBD2|TRBJ2-4
TGCAGCGTTGCGGTGCGGGAGGGCGGGAACATTCAGTACTTC
CSVAVREGGNIQYF
>TRBV7-9|-|-|TRBJ1-1
TGTGCCAGCAGCTTAGGCGGGTCCATGGGCGCTTTCTTT
CASSLGGSMGAFF